This T cell receptor beta chain emerged from a study of shared clonotypes between healthy human individuals. Study as a whole: Three plates were used per donor for CD4 naive, three for CD4 memory, two for CD8 naive and one for CD8 memory.

In the authors' methods: With immunoSEQ giving junction-only sequences and no quality scores, filtering differed. TCRdb keeps only in-frame clones here, not all; method: immunoSEQ multiplex PCR. V and J calls and clone size follow that table, whereas D and trimming were derived from the DNA. Of approximately 590,000 clones listed, over 95% are singletons. Study-wide results and limits: Against clonotypes common to all four donors, non-shared ones had lower generation probabilities.

The naive CD8 population came from CD45RO-negative cells selected for CCR7, without terminally differentiated effector memory CD45RA+ cells. This clone was recorded only once. Its antigen is not identified. Per germline, CDR1 MNHEY and CDR2 SMNVEV (reference sequence). The CDR3 has 17 amino acids. The sequenced sample consisted of naive CD8+ T cells sorted from blood. The J gene is TRBJ2-5, the V gene TRBV27, with TRBD2 identical over 12 bases. The assigned J gene may be wrong: the sequence end matches TRBJ2-7 better. This receptor was identified in a woman aged 25-40 years in good health. The DNA of the CDR3 is TGTGCCAGCAGTTTAGGTGTTGGACTAGCGGGATTCCACGAGCAGTACTTC. Its protein product is CASSLGVGLAGFHEQYF.